The sequence of this TCR beta chain was determined in a study of shared clonotypes between healthy human individuals. The CDR3 sequence is 14 residues long. The germline CDR1 and CDR2 sequences are SQVTM and ANQGSEA. V lost 6 bases to trimming and J lost 0 bases; unmatched junction nucleotides: 5. Positively selected for CCR7, the CD45RO-negative cells used as naive CD8 cells excluded terminally differentiated effector memory CD45RA+ cells. TCRdb's copy holds only in-frame clones and misses some; the assay was immunoSEQ multiplex PCR. The sample has around 700,000 clones; 90% to 95% are singletons. This clone was detected only a few times.

The chain couples TRBV29-1 to TRBJ2-3; 8 bases agree with TRBD2. The source material was naive CD8+ T cells sorted from blood. The clonotype originates from a man younger than 45 in good health. The CDR3 here is CSVAASGSTDTQYF. In DNA, the CDR3 is TGCAGCGTGGCCGCTAGCGGGAGCACAGATACGCAGTATTTT.